This T cell receptor beta chain derives from a study of blood T cell repertoires in COVID-19. Overall study: Italy, Spain and the United States were the sources of the convalescent and acute COVID-19 samples. PBMCs, B-cell-depleted T cells, or T cells were the source of the cDNA or gDNA that made up the material.

Per the original methods: Scientists estimated how many nucleated cells there were by amplifying reference gene primers. Clones were read by immunoSEQ multiplex PCR, and TCRdb kept only the in-frame ones, dropping some. Clone size and the V and J calls come from that table; the DNA yielded D and trimming. The table shows 35,000 to 55,000 clones, with 70% to 90% occurring only once. Concerning this clone itself: Other DNA sequences in this specimen translate into the identical CDR3.

The sequence was collected from a man aged 60 to 69 with active COVID-19. What was sequenced was peripheral blood.

The chain's CDR3 is CASSPGQGRNQPQHF. CDR3 sequence (DNA): TGTGCCAGTAGCCCCGGACAGGGTCGAAATCAGCCCCAGCATTTT. The chain combines TRBV19 with TRBJ1-5, with TRBD1 matching over 8 bases. Trimming took 6 bases from V and 4 from J; bases not matched to a gene: 8. Germline CDR1 LNHDA, CDR2 SQIVND (reference sequence). CDR3 size: 15 residues.